This T cell receptor (beta chain) was captured in a study of technical replicates of blood from several donors. The CDR3 is 17 residues long. The V gene end was trimmed by 5 bases and the J gene end by 6 bases; junction bases not matched to a gene: 13. Germline CDR1 is SGHAT and CDR2 is FQNNGV. Clones were sequenced by immunoSEQ multiplex PCR, and TCRdb holds only the in-frame ones, with some missing. The sample holds about 64,000 clones, less than 90% seen once. The clonotype comes from a human donor in good health. Some clones in this sample may be carry-over from other donors' samples. The chain couples TRBV11-2 to TRBJ1-6; 7 nucleotides line up with TRBD1. The sequencing sample was made of PBMCs. This chain's CDR3 is CASSARRSGQTNSPLHF. For the CDR3, the DNA is TGTGCCAGCAGCGCAAGACGGTCGGGACAGACTAATTCACCCCTCCACTTT.